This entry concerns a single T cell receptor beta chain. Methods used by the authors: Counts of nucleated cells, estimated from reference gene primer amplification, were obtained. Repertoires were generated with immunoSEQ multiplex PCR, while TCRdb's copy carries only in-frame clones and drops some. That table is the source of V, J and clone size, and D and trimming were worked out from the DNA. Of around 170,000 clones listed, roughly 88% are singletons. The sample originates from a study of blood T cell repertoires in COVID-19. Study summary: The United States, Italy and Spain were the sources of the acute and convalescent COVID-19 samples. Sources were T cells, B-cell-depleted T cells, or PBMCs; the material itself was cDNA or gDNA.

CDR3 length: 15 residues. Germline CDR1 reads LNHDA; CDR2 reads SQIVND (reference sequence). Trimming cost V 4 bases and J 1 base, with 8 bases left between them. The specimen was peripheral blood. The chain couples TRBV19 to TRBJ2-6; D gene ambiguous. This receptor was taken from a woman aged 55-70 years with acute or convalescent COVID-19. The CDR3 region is CASSTPGSGANVLTF. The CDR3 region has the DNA TGTGCCAGTAGTACCCCAGGTTCTGGGGCCAACGTCCTGACTTTC. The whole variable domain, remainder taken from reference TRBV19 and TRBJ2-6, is DGGITQSPKYLFRKEGQNVTLSCEQNLNHDAMYWYRQDPGQGLRLIYYSQIVNDFQKGDIAEGYSVSREKKESFPLTVTSAQKNPTAFYLCASSTPGSGANVLTFGAGSRLTVL.